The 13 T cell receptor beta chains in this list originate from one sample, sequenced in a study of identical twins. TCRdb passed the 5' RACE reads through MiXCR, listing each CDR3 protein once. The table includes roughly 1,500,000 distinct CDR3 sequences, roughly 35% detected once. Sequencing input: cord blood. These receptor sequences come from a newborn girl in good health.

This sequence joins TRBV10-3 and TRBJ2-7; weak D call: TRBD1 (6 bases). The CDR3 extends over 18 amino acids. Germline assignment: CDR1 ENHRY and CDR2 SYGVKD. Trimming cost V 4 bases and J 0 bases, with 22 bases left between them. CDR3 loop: CAISGGLGDKGSSYEQYF. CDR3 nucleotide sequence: TGTGCCATCAGTGGAGGTTTAGGGGACAAGGGAAGCTCCTACGAGCAGTACTTC.

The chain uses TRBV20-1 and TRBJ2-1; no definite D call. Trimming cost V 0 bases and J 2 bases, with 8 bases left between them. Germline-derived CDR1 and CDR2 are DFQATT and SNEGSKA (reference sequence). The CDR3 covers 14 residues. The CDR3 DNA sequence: TGCAGTGCTAGAGAAATTAGCACCTACAATGAGCAGTTCTTC. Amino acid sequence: CSAREISTYNEQFF.

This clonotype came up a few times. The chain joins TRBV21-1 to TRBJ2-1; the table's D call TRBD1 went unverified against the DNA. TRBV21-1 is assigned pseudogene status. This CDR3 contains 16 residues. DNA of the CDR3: TGTGCCAGCAGCACCAAGACAGATGGCTCCTACAATGAGCAGTTCTTC. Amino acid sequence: CASSTKTDGSYNEQFF.

The CDR3 DNA follows: TGCAGTGCTAGAGATGGCGGGAGCGGCGTCCTGACTTTC. This gives the protein CSARDGGSGVLTF. The rearrangement uses TRBV20-1 and TRBJ2-6; 7 nucleotides agree with TRBD2. Germline V gene sequence: CDR1 DFQATT, CDR2 SNEGSKA (reference sequence). With V trimmed by 0 bases and J by 12 bases, 5 bases remained unmatched. This CDR3 spans 13 amino acids.

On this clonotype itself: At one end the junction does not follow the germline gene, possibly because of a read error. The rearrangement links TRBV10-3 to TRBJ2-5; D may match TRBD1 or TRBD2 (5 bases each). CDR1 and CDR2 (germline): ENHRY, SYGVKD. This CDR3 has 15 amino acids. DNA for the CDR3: TGTGCCACCAGTGCTAAGGGACCGCAACAAGAGACCCAGTACTTC. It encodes CATSAKGPQQETQYF.

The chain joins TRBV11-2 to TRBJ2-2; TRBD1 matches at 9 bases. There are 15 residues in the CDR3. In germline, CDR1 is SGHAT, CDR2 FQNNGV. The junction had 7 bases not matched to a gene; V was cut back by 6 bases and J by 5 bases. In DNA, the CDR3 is TGTGCCAGCAGGCCCGGGACAGGGTGGACCGGGGAGCTGTTTTTT. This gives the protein CASRPGTGWTGELFF.

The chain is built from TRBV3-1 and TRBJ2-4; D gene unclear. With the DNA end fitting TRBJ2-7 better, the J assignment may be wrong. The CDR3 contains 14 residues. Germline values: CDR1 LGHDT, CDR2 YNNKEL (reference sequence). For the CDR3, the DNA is TGTGCCAGCAGCCAAGATTTGATCGCTTACGAGCAGTACTTC. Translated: CASSQDLIAYEQYF.

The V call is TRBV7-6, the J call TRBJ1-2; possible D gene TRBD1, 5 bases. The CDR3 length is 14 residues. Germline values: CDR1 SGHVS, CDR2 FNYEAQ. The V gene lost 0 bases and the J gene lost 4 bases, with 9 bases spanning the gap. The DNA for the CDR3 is TGTGCCAGCAGCTTAGCGGGACTTATCTATGGCTACACCTTC. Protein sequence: CASSLAGLIYGYTF.

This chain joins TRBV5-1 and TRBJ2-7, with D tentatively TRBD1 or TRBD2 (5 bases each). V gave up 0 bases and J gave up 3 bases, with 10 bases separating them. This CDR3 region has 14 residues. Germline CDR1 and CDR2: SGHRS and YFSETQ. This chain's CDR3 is CASSLAGAHYEQYF. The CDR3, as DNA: TGCGCCAGCAGCTTGGCCGGGGCCCACTACGAGCAGTACTTC.

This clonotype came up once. The CDR3 is CASSSPGTAMNTEAFF. The CDR3 DNA follows: TGTGCCAGCAGTTCCCCCGGGACAGCCATGAACACTGAAGCTTTCTTT. The rearrangement uses TRBV27 and TRBJ1-1, with 7 bases matching TRBD1. V lost 4 bases, J lost 0 bases, and 8 bases stayed unmatched. The CDR3 has 16 residues. CDR1 is MNHEY and CDR2 is SMNVEV in the germline V gene (reference sequence).

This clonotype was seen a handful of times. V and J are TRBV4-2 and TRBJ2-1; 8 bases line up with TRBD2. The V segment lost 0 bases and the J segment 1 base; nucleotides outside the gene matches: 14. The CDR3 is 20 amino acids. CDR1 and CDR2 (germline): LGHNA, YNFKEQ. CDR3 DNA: TGTGCCAGCAGCCAAGATGTTATCCCGGCGCTAGCGGGTTCCTACAATGAGCAGTTCTTC. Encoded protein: CASSQDVIPALAGSYNEQFF.

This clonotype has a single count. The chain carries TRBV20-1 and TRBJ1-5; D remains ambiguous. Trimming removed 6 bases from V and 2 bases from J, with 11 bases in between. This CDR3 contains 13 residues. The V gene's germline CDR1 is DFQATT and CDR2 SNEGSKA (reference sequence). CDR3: CSAGGRGNQPQHF. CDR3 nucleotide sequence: TGCAGTGCCGGAGGTAGGGGCAATCAGCCCCAGCATTTT.

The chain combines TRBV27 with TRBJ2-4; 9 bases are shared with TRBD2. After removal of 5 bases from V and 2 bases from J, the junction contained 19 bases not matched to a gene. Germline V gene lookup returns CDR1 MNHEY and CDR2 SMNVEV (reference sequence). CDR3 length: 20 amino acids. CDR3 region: CASSLSRGSGSPGSKNIQYF. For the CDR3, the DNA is TGTGCCAGCAGTCTCTCCCGGGGTAGCGGGAGCCCCGGGTCCAAAAACATTCAGTACTTC.